The present T cell receptor (beta chain) was sequenced within a study of T cells in Graves' hyperthyroidism and ophthalmopathy. Study background: Peripheral blood was acquired at first diagnosis, ahead of any therapy whatsoever.

Study results and caveats: Most thyroid clonotypes expanded above 0.001 were also detected in blood. The model foresaw ophthalmopathy a median around 6.8 months prior to onset.

This clonotype showed up many times. Its antigen is unidentified. Diagnosis rested on symptoms, serum thyroxine and TRAb, thyroid ultrasound, and orbital computed tomography. CDR3 size: 19 residues. V lost 6 bases, J lost 0 bases, and 12 bases stayed unmatched. RNA transcripts were the template for amplifying TCR beta CDR3 regions. Primed by the HTBI set, a first-round RT-PCR was run on the TCR CDR3. MiXCR was run by TCRdb on the multiplex PCR reads, yielding one entry per CDR3 protein. The sample holds hundreds of thousands of distinct CDR3 sequences, roughly 14% seen once. J is TRBJ2-1 and V is TRBV12-3 or TRBV12-4; TRBD2 matches 12 bases. Material: blood. This TCR was sampled from a woman younger than 30 with Graves' hyperthyroidism that later progressed to Graves' ophthalmopathy. The CDR3 bases are TGTGCCAGCAGCGGTTGGACTAGCGGGACGGGGAGCTCCTACAATGAGCAGTTCTTC. This translates into CASSGWTSGTGSSYNEQFF.